This T cell receptor (beta chain) was sequenced for a study of T cells in Graves' hyperthyroidism and ophthalmopathy. Whole-study context: Peripheral blood was taken when the disease was first diagnosed, before any treatment began.

Among ophthalmopathy patients, the Clinical Activity Score reached at least 3, the NOSPECS grade reached at least 4, and duration remained under 3 months. The CDR3 spans 12 residues. The germline V gene encodes CDR1 SNHLY and CDR2 FYNNEI. Trimming took 5 bases from V and 10 from J, leaving 9 bases between them. Using RNA transcripts as the source, TCR beta CDR3 regions were amplified. Researchers ran a first-round RT-PCR on the TCR CDR3 using the HTBI primer set. TCRdb itself ran the multiplex PCR reads through MiXCR, one entry per CDR3 protein. Of some 370,000 distinct CDR3 sequences in the sample, 11% to 15% were seen once.

Sequenced: blood. This clonotype was obtained from a middle-aged man with Graves' ophthalmopathy. The chain links TRBV2 to TRBJ1-6; D is uncertain. The CDR3 sequence: CASSLNESPLHF. DNA of the CDR3: TGTGCCAGCAGTTTAAATGAGTCACCCCTCCACTTT. The full variable domain, its missing parts supplied by reference TRBV2 and TRBJ1-6, is EPEVTQTPSHQVTQMGQEVILRCVPISNHLYFYWYRQILGQKVEFLVSFYNNEISEKSEIFDDQFSVERPDGSNFTLKIRSTKLEDSAMYFCASSLNESPLHFGNGTRLTVT.